Below are 13 T cell receptor beta chains sequenced from a single sample in a study of PD-1 blockade in classical Hodgkin lymphoma. Autologous stem cell transplantation was followed by relapse in every patient, and brentuximab vedotin exposure varied. TCRdb keeps only in-frame clones here, not all; method: immunoSEQ multiplex PCR. The sample shows 55,000 to 80,000 clones, roughly 91% of them seen only once. The material was peripheral blood mononuclear cells (PBMCs), obtained at baseline. The receptors derive from a human donor with classical Hodgkin lymphoma.

The chain has TRBV7-9 and TRBJ2-1; the match to TRBD2 covers 10 bases. Trimming cost V 4 bases and J 10 bases; bases outside gene matches: 13. This CDR3 comprises 16 residues. Germline lookup yields CDR1 SEHNR and CDR2 FQNEAQ (reference sequence). The CDR3 loop is CASSSRGLAKSGEQFF. The CDR3 DNA sequence: TGTGCCAGCAGCTCTAGGGGACTAGCGAAGTCGGGGGAGCAGTTCTTC.

CDR3 DNA sequence: TGCGCCAGCAGCTTGATTAGCGGTCAAGAGACCCAGTACTTC. Translation gives CASSLISGQETQYF. The chain links TRBV5-1 to TRBJ2-5, with TRBD2 as a possible D gene (6 bases). The CDR3 has 14 residues. V dropped 1 base and J dropped 2 bases, with 9 bases sitting between them. Looked up from germline, CDR1 is SGHRS and CDR2 is YFSETQ.

The V and J genes are TRBV19 and TRBJ1-5; D is possibly TRBD1 (6 bases). The CDR3 runs to 13 residues. From germline, CDR1 is LNHDA and CDR2 SQIVND (reference sequence). Trimming stripped 2 bases from V and 7 bases from J, with 9 bases between. CDR3 sequence: CASSIWGQQPQHF. CDR3 DNA sequence: TGTGCCAGTAGTATATGGGGGCAACAGCCCCAGCATTTT. The whole variable domain, filled in from reference TRBV19 and TRBJ1-5, reads DGGITQSPKYLFRKEGQNVTLSCEQNLNHDAMYWYRQDPGQGLRLIYYSQIVNDFQKGDIAEGYSVSREKKESFPLTVTSAQKNPTAFYLCASSIWGQQPQHFGDGTRLSIL.

V and J are TRBV2 and TRBJ2-1; a weak D match, TRBD2 (5 bases). The CDR3 spans 14 residues. V was shortened by 3 bases and J by 5 bases, with 11 bases between the two germline ends. The germline CDR1 and CDR2 sequences are SNHLY and FYNNEI. The CDR3 DNA reads TGTGCCAGCAGTGATTCTAGCTGGAACAATGAGCAGTTCTTC. Its translation is CASSDSSWNNEQFF.

V is TRBV4-2 and J is TRBJ1-4; a possible D gene is TRBD1 (6 bases). Germline V gives CDR1 LGHNA, CDR2 YNFKEQ. The CDR3 is 16 amino acids. V lost 3 bases to trimming and J lost 8 bases, with 19 bases between them. CDR3 coding DNA: TGTGCCAGCAGCCAGTGGGGGGGGCAGTCAGGGGAAAAACTGTTTTTT. This encodes CASSQWGGQSGEKLFF.

The rearrangement joins TRBV13 to TRBJ2-4; D is perhaps TRBD1 (5 bases). The CDR3 has 14 amino acids. V shed 2 bases and J shed 0 bases, with 5 bases lying between them. Germline V gene sequence: CDR1 PRHDT, CDR2 FYEKMQ (reference sequence). CDR3 residues: CASSLQGAKNIQYF. The CDR3 DNA sequence: TGTGCCAGCAGCTTACAGGGAGCCAAAAACATTCAGTACTTC. The full variable domain, in which reference TRBV13 and TRBJ2-4 provide the parts outside the CDR3, is AAGVIQSPRHLIKEKRETATLKCYPIPRHDTVYWYQQGPGQDPQFLISFYEKMQSDKGSIPDRFSAQQFSDYHSELNMSSLELGDSALYFCASSLQGAKNIQYFGAGTRLSVL.

V is TRBV7-8 and J is TRBJ2-1, with 10 bases identical to TRBD2. CDR3 size: 18 residues. CDR1 is SGHVS and CDR2 is FQNEAQ in the germline V gene. Trimming took 3 bases from V and 6 from J; bases not matched to a gene: 14. CDR3 region: CASSFQIPGTSDLNEQFF. In DNA form, the CDR3 reads TGTGCCAGCAGCTTCCAAATCCCCGGGACTAGCGACCTCAATGAGCAGTTCTTC.

By sample fraction, this clone is medium-sized. This rearrangement joins TRBV27 to TRBJ2-3; 8 nucleotides line up with TRBD1. V lost 3 bases, J lost 5 bases, and 13 bases stayed unmatched. The CDR3 covers 17 residues. Germline CDR1 MNHEY, CDR2 SMNVEV (reference sequence). CDR3 DNA sequence: TGTGCCAGCAGTTTTGTCCCAGGGGGCGCTGGGAGAGATACGCAGTATTTT. Protein sequence: CASSFVPGGAGRDTQYF.

This sequence joins TRBV11-2 and TRBJ2-2, with D unresolved. The CDR3 length is 14 residues. V lost 1 base, J lost 4 bases, and 7 bases lay in between. Germline V gene data show CDR1 as SGHAT and CDR2 as FQNNGV. The CDR3 DNA reads TGTGCCAGCAGCTTAGCTCTGGGCACCGGGGAGCTGTTTTTT. Residues: CASSLALGTGELFF.

The chain combines TRBV2 with TRBJ2-7; D possibly corresponds to TRBD2 (5 bases). Germline CDR1 reads SNHLY; CDR2 reads FYNNEI. V lost 1 base and J lost 4, with 11 bases in between. This CDR3 region has 14 residues. This CDR3 reads CASSEGLASYEQYF. The CDR3 DNA sequence: TGTGCCAGCAGTGAAGGCCTAGCCTCTTACGAGCAGTACTTC.

The chain uses TRBV9 and TRBJ2-5; a possible D gene is TRBD2 (5 bases). Germline loops: CDR1 SGDLS, CDR2 YYNGEE. V lost 4 bases, J lost 4 bases, and 14 bases lay in between. The CDR3 is made up of 14 amino acids. The CDR3 loop is CASSPAGRLETQYF. The CDR3 nucleotides read TGTGCCAGCAGCCCCGCTGGGAGACTAGAGACCCAGTACTTC.

The rearrangement joins TRBV14 to TRBJ2-3, with 7 nucleotides matching TRBD2. Germline V gives CDR1 SGHDN, CDR2 FVKESK. V dropped 1 base and J dropped 2; count of bases not matched to a gene: 6. The CDR3 has 16 amino acids. The CDR3 DNA is TGTGCCAGCAGCCAAGTTGCGGGAGAGGTCACAGATACGCAGTATTTT. Its protein product is CASSQVAGEVTDTQYF.

V usage is TRBV6-6 and J usage is TRBJ2-7; the D is unclear. V lost 2 bases and J 2 bases, leaving 10 bases between the germline ends. This CDR3 has 14 amino acids. In germline, CDR1 is MNHNY, CDR2 SVGAGI (reference sequence). The CDR3 sequence: CASSYEKGPYEQYF. CDR3 sequence (DNA): TGTGCCAGCAGTTACGAAAAGGGTCCCTACGAGCAGTACTTC.